The 14 T cell receptor beta chains given below trace back to one sample, sequenced in a study of a mutant IDH1 vaccine in newly diagnosed glioma. Time point denoted: week 5, during vaccination. Every vaccine dose comprised 300 ug of mutant IDH1 20-mer peptide plus topical imiquimod. What these receptors recognize is not known. The table came from immunoSEQ multiplex PCR; TCRdb's copy has only in-frame clones and leaves some out. Among 32,000 or so clones listed, 75% to 90% were seen once. Sequences were derived from peripheral blood mononuclear cells (PBMCs), sampled from a glioma patient whose treatment included an IDH1 peptide vaccine. All receptors come from a woman between 40 and 55 years old with glioma. Some clones in this sample may be carry-over from other donors' samples.

In DNA, the CDR3 is TGTGCCAGCAGTTTTAGTTCCGAGGGCTACAATGAGCAGTTCTTC. This translates into CASSFSSEGYNEQFF. The genes are TRBV27 and TRBJ2-1; tentative D call: TRBD2 (5 bases). The CDR3 spans 15 residues. The V gene lost 3 bases and the J gene lost 3 bases, with 12 bases spanning the gap. CDR1 MNHEY and CDR2 SMNVEV come from the germline V gene (reference sequence).

This clone was counted once. The gene calls are TRBV21-1 and TRBJ2-7; the table gives TRBD1 as D, unverified against the DNA. TRBV21-1 is labeled a pseudogene. The CDR3 totals 16 residues. The CDR3 sequence is CASSKVFAGGHPRAYF. The CDR3 DNA follows: TGTGCCAGCAGCAAAGTCTTCGCAGGGGGCCACCCACGAGCTTACTTC.

The V gene is TRBV4-3, the J gene TRBJ1-3; maybe TRBD1 (5 bases). V was pared by 3 bases and J by 0 bases, with 9 bases between. This CDR3 has 15 residues. Germline values: CDR1 LGHNA, CDR2 YSLEER. The CDR3 loop is CASSQVTGSGNTIYF. Here the CDR3 DNA reads TGCGCCAGCAGCCAGGTAACAGGCTCTGGAAACACCATATATTTT.

The table lists this clone with a few counts. V gene TRBV10-3 combines with J gene TRBJ2-1; D not certain. This CDR3 has 16 amino acids. Per germline, CDR1 ENHRY and CDR2 SYGVKD. The ends were cut back, 0 bases at V and 0 bases at J, with 9 bases in the middle. The CDR3 sequence: CAISESTGYSYNEQFF. The DNA for the CDR3 is TGTGCCATCAGTGAGTCGACCGGGTACTCCTACAATGAGCAGTTCTTC.

The chain carries TRBV4-3 and TRBJ1-5; TRBD1 matches 7 bases. Germline assignment: CDR1 LGHNA and CDR2 YSLEER. V trimming: 3 bases; J trimming: 3 bases; junction bases outside the gene matches: 8. This CDR3 spans 16 amino acids. CDR3 DNA sequence: TGCGCCAGCAGCCAGGGAAGACAGGGTTTCAATCAGCCCCAGCATTTT. Amino acid sequence: CASSQGRQGFNQPQHF.

This sequence joins TRBV28 and TRBJ2-6; 9 nucleotides match TRBD1. Germline V gene data show CDR1 as MDHEN and CDR2 as SYDVKM. This CDR3 region has 16 residues. The V and J ends lost 10 bases and 4 bases, in that order; junction bases with no gene match: 11. The CDR3 here is CATKDRGPFGANVLTF. The DNA of the CDR3 is TGTGCCACCAAGGACAGGGGCCCTTTCGGGGCCAACGTCCTGACTTTC.

This chain links TRBV6-5 with TRBJ2-1; D is ambiguous. The V gene lost 4 bases and the J gene lost 7 bases, with 11 bases spanning the gap. The CDR3 totals 13 residues. Germline values: CDR1 MNHEY, CDR2 SVGAGI. The CDR3 DNA reads TGTGCCAGCAGTTCGGGCCTGCTTAATGAGCAGTTCTTC. This sequence encodes CASSSGLLNEQFF.

The rearrangement uses TRBV7-9 and TRBJ2-3; D ambiguous. The CDR3 sequence is 14 residues long. V was pared by 2 bases and J by 2 bases, with 8 bases between. In germline, CDR1 is SEHNR, CDR2 FQNEAQ (reference sequence). The CDR3 spells CASSLWSNTDTQYF. The CDR3 DNA sequence: TGTGCCAGCAGCTTATGGTCTAACACAGATACGCAGTATTTT.

CDR3 nucleotides: TGTGCCAGCAGTGACACTCGGGACGGCGGGTATTTT. This translates into CASSDTRDGGYF. The J gene is TRBJ1-3, the V gene TRBV6-1; TRBD1 is a possible D gene (5 bases). The CDR3 is 12 amino acids. Germline values: CDR1 MNHNS, CDR2 SASEGT. Trimming cost V 3 bases and J 16 bases, with 16 bases left between them.

The gene calls are TRBV7-9 and TRBJ1-5; 7 positions match TRBD1. The CDR3 contains 15 residues. After removal of 7 bases from V and 3 bases from J, the junction contained 9 bases not matched to a gene. CDR1 and CDR2 from the germline V gene are SEHNR and FQNEAQ (reference sequence). Here the CDR3 DNA reads TGTGCCAGCACGCCCGAGGGGACAGTCAATCAGCCCCAGCATTTT. Its translation is CASTPEGTVNQPQHF.

V and J are TRBV6-5 and TRBJ1-2; D unresolved. Germline V gives CDR1 MNHEY, CDR2 SVGAGI. The ends were cut back, 6 bases at V and 2 bases at J, with 10 bases in the middle. The CDR3 runs 13 residues. CDR3 loop: CASRPDGNYGYTF. In nucleotides, the CDR3 is TGTGCCAGCAGACCTGACGGCAACTATGGCTACACCTTC.

V and J are TRBV4-3 and TRBJ2-7, with D uncertain. CDR1 LGHNA and CDR2 YSLEER come from the germline V gene. Trimming shortened V by 5 bases and J by 6 bases, and 14 bases separated the two germline ends. The CDR3 has 13 amino acids. Written as DNA, the CDR3 is TGCGCCAGCAGCGACTCCACCGGCGGCGAGCAGTACTTC. It codes for CASSDSTGGEQYF.

J is TRBJ1-1 and V is TRBV4-2, with D perhaps TRBD1 (5 bases). The V end lost 3 bases, the J end lost 4 bases, and 15 bases lay between the germline ends. CDR1 LGHNA and CDR2 YNFKEQ come from the germline V gene. The CDR3 spans 15 residues. CDR3 nucleotides: TGTGCCAGCAGCCAGGAAGGGGACCTGGGCACTGAAGCTTTCTTT. This gives the protein CASSQEGDLGTEAFF.

The rearrangement links TRBV15 to TRBJ2-7, with D uncertain. Germline V gives CDR1 LNHNV, CDR2 YYDKDF (reference sequence). This CDR3 has 15 amino acids. V was clipped by 3 bases and J by 0 bases, with 12 bases between them. The CDR3 DNA follows: TGTGCCACCAGCAGCAATCGCCGCCACTCCTACGAGCAGTACTTC. Protein product: CATSSNRRHSYEQYF.